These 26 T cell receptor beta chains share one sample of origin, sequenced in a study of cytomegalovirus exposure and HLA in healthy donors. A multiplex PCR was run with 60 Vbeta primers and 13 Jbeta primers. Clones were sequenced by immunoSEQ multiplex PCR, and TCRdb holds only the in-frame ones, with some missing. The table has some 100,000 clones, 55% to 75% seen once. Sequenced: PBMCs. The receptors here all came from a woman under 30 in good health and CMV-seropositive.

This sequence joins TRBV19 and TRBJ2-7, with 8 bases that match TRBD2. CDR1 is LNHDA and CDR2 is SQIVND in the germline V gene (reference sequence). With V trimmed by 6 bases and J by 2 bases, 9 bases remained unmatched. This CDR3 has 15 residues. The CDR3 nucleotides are TGTGCCAGTAGGAACCAGCGGGGGACTCCCTACGAGCAGTACTTC. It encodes CASRNQRGTPYEQYF.

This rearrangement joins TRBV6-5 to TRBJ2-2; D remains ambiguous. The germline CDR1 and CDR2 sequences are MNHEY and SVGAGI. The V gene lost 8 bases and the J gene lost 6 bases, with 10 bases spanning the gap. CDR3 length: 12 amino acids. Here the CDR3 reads CASYLPPGELFF. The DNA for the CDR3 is TGTGCCAGCTATCTACCCCCCGGGGAGCTGTTTTTT.

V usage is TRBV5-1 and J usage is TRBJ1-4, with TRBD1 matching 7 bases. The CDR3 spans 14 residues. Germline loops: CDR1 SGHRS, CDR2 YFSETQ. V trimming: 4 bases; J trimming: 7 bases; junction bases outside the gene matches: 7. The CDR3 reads CASSPGGEGEKLFF. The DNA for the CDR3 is TGCGCCAGCAGCCCAGGGGGTGAGGGTGAAAAACTGTTTTTT.

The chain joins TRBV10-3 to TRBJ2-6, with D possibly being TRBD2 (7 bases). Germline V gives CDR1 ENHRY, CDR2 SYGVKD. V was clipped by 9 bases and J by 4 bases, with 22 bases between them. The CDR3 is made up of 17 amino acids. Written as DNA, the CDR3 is TGTGCCATTGGGTATGGGGGGGGCGCTGCCGGGGCCAACGTCCTGACTTTC. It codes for CAIGYGGGAAGANVLTF.

For the CDR3, the DNA is TGTGCCAGCAGCTCCCGGGACAGTAGGTATAATTCACCCCTCCACTTT. As protein: CASSSRDSRYNSPLHF. The rearrangement links TRBV5-6 to TRBJ1-6; TRBD1 aligns across 7 bases. CDR1 SGHDT and CDR2 YYEEEE come from the germline V gene. Trimming removed 3 bases from V and 4 bases from J; junction bases left unmatched: 7. There are 16 residues in the CDR3.

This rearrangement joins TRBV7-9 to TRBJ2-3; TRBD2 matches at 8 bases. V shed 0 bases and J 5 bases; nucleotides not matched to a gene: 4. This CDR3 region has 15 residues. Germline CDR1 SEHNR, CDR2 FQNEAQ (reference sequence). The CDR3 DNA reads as TGTGCCAGCAGCTTAGCCGGGAGGGCCGTAGATACGCAGTATTTT. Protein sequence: CASSLAGRAVDTQYF.

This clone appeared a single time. The CDR3 reads CASGSQRGRKSYTF. The CDR3 DNA reads as TGTGCTAGTGGTTCCCAAAGGGGTCGAAAAAGCTACACCTTC. The chain joins TRBV12-5 to TRBJ1-2; tentatively, D is TRBD1 (5 bases). V was clipped by 4 bases and J by 9 bases, with 18 bases between them. CDR3 length equals 14 residues. Germline CDR1 is LGHNT and CDR2 is FRNRAP.

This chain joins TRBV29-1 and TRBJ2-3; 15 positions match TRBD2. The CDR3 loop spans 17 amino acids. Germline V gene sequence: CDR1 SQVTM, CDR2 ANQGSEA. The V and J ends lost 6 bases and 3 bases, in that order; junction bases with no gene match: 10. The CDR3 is CSVLLFGTSGGTDTQYF. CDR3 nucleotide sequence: TGCAGCGTCCTCCTCTTCGGGACTAGCGGGGGGACAGATACGCAGTATTTT.

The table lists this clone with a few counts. The CDR3: CASSPVGGQNYGYTF. The CDR3 DNA follows: TGTGCCAGCAGCCCGGTTGGGGGACAGAACTATGGCTACACCTTC. V usage is TRBV4-2 and J usage is TRBJ1-2; 7 bases are shared with TRBD1. The CDR3 has 15 amino acids. V lost 4 bases, J lost 2 bases, and 7 bases stayed unmatched. Looked up from germline, CDR1 is LGHNA and CDR2 is YNFKEQ.

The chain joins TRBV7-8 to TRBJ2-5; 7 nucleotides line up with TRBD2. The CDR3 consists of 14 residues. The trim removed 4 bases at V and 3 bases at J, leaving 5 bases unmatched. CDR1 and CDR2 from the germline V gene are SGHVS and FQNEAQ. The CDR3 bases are TGTGCCAGCAGCTCCACTAGCGCCAAAGAGACCCAGTACTTC. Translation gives CASSSTSAKETQYF.

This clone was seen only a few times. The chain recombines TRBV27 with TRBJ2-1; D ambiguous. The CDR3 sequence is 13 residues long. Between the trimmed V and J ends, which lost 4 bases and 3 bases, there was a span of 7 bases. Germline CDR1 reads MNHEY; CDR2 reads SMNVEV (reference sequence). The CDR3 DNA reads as TGTGCCAGCAGTTCCTATGACTACAATGAGCAGTTCTTC. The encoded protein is CASSSYDYNEQFF.

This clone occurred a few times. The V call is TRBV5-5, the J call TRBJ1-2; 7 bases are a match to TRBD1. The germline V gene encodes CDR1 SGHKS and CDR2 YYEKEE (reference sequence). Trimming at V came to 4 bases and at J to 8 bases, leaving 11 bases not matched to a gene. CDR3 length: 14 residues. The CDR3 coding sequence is TGTGCCAGCAGCCAAGAAGACAGGGTGCAAGGCTACACCTTC. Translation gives CASSQEDRVQGYTF.

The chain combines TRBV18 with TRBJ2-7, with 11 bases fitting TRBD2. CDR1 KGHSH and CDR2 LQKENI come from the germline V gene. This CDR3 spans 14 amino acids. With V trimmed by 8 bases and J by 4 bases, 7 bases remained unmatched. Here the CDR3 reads CASAGGTSGYEQYF. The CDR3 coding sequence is TGTGCCAGCGCAGGGGGGACTAGCGGTTACGAGCAGTACTTC. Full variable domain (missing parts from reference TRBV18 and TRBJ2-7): NAGVMQNPRHLVRRRGQEARLRCSPMKGHSHVYWYRQLPEEGLKFMVYLQKENIIDESGMPKERFSAEFPKEGPSILRIQQVVRGDSAAYFCASAGGTSGYEQYFGPGTRLTVT.

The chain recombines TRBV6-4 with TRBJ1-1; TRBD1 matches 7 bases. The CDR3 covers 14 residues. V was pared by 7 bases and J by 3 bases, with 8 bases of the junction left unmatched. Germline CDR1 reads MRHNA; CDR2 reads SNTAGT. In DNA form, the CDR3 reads TGTGCCAGCACAATCCGACAGGGCGACACTGAAGCTTTCTTT. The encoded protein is CASTIRQGDTEAFF.

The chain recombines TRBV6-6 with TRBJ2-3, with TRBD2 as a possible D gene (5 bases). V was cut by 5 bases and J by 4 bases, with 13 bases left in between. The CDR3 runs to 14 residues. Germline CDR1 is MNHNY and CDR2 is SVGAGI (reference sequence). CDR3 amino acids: CASSRRTEADTQYF. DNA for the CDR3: TGTGCCAGCAGTCGACGGACTGAGGCAGATACGCAGTATTTT.

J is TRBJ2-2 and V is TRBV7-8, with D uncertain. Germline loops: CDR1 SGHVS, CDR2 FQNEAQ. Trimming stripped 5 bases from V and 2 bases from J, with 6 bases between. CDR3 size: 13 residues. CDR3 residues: CASSPENTGELFF. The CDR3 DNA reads TGTGCCAGCAGCCCAGAAAACACCGGGGAGCTGTTTTTT.

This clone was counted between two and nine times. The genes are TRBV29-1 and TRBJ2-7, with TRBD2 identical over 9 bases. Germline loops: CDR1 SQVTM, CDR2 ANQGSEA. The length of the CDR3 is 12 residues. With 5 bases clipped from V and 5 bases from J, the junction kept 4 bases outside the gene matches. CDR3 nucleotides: TGCAGCGTTACCTCTAGCGGGAACGAGCAGTACTTC. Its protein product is CSVTSSGNEQYF.

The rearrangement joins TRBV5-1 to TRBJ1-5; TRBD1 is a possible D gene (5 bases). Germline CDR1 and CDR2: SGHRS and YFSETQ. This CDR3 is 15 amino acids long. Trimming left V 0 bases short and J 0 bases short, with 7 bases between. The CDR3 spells CASSLGGGSNQPQHF. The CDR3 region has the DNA TGCGCCAGCAGCTTGGGGGGGGGTAGCAATCAGCCCCAGCATTTT.

The DNA for the CDR3 is TGTGCCAGCAGCTTAGGCCTAACGGACAGGCGGGAGACCCAGTACTTC. It encodes CASSLGLTDRRETQYF. The chain links TRBV11-2 to TRBJ2-5; 7 bases are a match to TRBD1. Trimming took 1 base from V and 5 from J; bases not matched to a gene: 10. The CDR3 covers 16 residues. Germline V CDR1 and CDR2: SGHAT, FQNNGV.

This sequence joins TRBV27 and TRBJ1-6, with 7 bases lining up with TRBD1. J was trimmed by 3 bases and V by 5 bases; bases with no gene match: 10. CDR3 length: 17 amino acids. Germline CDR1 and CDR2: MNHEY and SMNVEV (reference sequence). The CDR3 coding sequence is TGTGCCAGCAGTCCCCGACAGGGAATGGTCTATAATTCACCCCTCCACTTT. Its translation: CASSPRQGMVYNSPLHF.

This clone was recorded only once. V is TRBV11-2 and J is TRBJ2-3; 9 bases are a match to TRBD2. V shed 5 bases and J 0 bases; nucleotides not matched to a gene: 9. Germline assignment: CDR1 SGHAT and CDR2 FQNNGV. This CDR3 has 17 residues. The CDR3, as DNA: TGTGCCAGCAGCGAATCCTTAGCGGGGGCTAGCACAGATACGCAGTATTTT. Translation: CASSESLAGASTDTQYF.

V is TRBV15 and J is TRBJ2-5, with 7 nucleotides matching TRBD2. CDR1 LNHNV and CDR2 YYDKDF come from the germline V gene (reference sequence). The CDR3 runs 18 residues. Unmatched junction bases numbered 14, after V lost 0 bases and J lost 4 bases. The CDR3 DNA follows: TGTGCCACCAGCAGAGATGGGAGAGGAGCGGGACGAGGAGAGACCCAGTACTTC. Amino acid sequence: CATSRDGRGAGRGETQYF. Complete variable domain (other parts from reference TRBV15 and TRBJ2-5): DAMVIQNPRYQVTQFGKPVTLSCSQTLNHNVMYWYQQKSSQAPKLLFHYYDKDFNNEADTPDNFQSRRPNTSFCFLDIRSPGLGDTAMYLCATSRDGRGAGRGETQYFGPGTRLLVL.

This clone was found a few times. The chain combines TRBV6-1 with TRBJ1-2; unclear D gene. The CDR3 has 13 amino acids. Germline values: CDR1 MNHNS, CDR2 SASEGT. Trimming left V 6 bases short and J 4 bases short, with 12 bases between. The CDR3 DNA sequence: TGTGCCAGCAGCCAAGAATTAGCCTATGGCTACACCTTC. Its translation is CASSQELAYGYTF.

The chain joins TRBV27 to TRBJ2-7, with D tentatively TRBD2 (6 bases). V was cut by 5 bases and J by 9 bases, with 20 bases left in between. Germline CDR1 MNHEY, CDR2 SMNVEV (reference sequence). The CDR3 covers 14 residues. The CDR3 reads CASSPGSSVRGQYF. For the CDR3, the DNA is TGTGCCAGCAGTCCCGGGAGCTCCGTGCGGGGGCAGTACTTC.

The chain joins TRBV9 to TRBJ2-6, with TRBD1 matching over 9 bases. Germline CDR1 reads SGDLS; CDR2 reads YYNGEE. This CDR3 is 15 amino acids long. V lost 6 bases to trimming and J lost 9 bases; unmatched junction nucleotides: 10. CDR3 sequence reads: CASNRGQGTFNVLTF. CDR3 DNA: TGTGCCAGCAACAGAGGACAGGGGACCTTCAACGTCCTGACTTTC. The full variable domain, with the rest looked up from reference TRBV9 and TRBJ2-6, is DSGVTQTPKHLITATGQRVTLRCSPRSGDLSVYWYQQSLDQGLQFLIQYYNGEERAKGNILERFSAQQFPDLHSELNLSSLELGDSALYFCASNRGQGTFNVLTFGAGSRLTVL.

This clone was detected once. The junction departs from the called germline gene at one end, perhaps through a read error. CDR3 DNA: TGTTCCAGCGGACCGGACATCTATGGCTACACCTTC. Translated: CSSGPDIYGYTF. The V call is TRBV7-9, the J call TRBJ1-2; D is perhaps TRBD1 (5 bases). Germline CDR1 and CDR2: SEHNR and FQNEAQ (reference sequence). The CDR3 covers 12 residues.